Listed below are T cell receptor beta chains from one sample, sequenced in a study of T cells in Graves' hyperthyroidism and ophthalmopathy. One entry per CDR3 protein results from TCRdb running MiXCR on the multiplex PCR reads. The profile shows more than 500,000 distinct CDR3 sequences, about 15% of them singletons. Sequencing was done on a sample of blood. The receptors here all came from a woman aged 40 to 50 with Graves' ophthalmopathy. CDR3s include the opening cysteine and the closing phenylalanine or tryptophan. The D gene is left open where the match is weak. Some rows have no size entry. The others give once, few or many, or a class for an expanded clone.

CDR3nt	CDR3aa	abundance	d_gene	v_gene	j_gene
TGTGCCAGCAGTCTAGCGGGACAGGTCGTCCACGAGCAGTACTTC	CASSLAGQVVHEQYF	many	.	TRBV28	TRBJ2-7
TGCAGTGCTGGTCAGACGAGAACCGGGGAGCTGTTTTTT	CSAGQTRTGELFF	many	.	TRBV20-1	TRBJ2-2
TGCGCCAGCAGCCAAACGCGGCTAATCAACACCGGGGAGCTGTTTTTT	CASSQTRLINTGELFF	many	.	TRBV5-1	TRBJ2-2
TGTGCCAGCAGTCCATTCCAGGGGTTGGAGCAAGAGACCCAGTACTTC	CASSPFQGLEQETQYF	many	.	TRBV6-1	TRBJ2-5
TGTGCCAGCAGTGAAGCTCCGGCGGAAAACGGGGAGCTGTTTTTT	CASSEAPAENGELFF	many	.	TRBV2	TRBJ2-2
TGTGCCAGCAGCTTGGCAGGGGCGAGCACCGGGGAGCTGTTTTTT	CASSLAGASTGELFF	.	.	TRBV5-4	TRBJ2-2
TGTGCCAGCAGTTACTCGATGAATCAGCCCCAGCATTTT	CASSYSMNQPQHF	many	.	TRBV6-5	TRBJ1-5
TGTGCCAGCAGCCAAGCTCTCAATGAGCAGTTCTTC	CASSQALNEQFF	.	.	TRBV3-1	TRBJ2-1
TGTGCCAGCAGTTTCTACGGAGGGGATTCCTACGAGCAGTACTTC	CASSFYGGDSYEQYF	.	.	TRBV28	TRBJ2-7
TGTGCCAGTAGTATGACCCTCAATCAGCCCCAGCATTTT	CASSMTLNQPQHF	many	.	TRBV19	TRBJ1-5
TGTGCCAGCAGTTATGGGCAGGGCCATTTCTATGGCTACACCTTC	CASSYGQGHFYGYTF	many	.	TRBV6-5	TRBJ1-2
TGTGCCAGCAGCTTGTTAGGCAGGGGGGACACCATATATTTT	CASSLLGRGDTIYF	.	TRBD1	TRBV5-6	TRBJ1-3
TGTGCCAGCAGTTACAAGTGGAGCTCCTACGAGCAGTACTTC	CASSYKWSSYEQYF	many	.	TRBV6-2/TRBV6-3	TRBJ2-7
TGCGCCAGTAGTGGACTAGACTCCTACGAGCAGTACTTC	CASSGLDSYEQYF	few	TRBD2	TRBV10-2	TRBJ2-7
TGCGCCAGCAGCCAAGAAGGGACTACCGGGGAGCTGTTTTTT	CASSQEGTTGELFF	many	.	TRBV4-1	TRBJ2-2
TGTGCCAGCAGCCCAGGGGGGGCTGTCACTGAAGCTTTCTTT	CASSPGGAVTEAFF	many	TRBD1	TRBV11-2	TRBJ1-1
TGTGCCAGCAGCAACCAGGTAAATCAGCCCCAGCATTTT	CASSNQVNQPQHF	many	.	TRBV7-2	TRBJ1-5
TGTGCCAGCAGCTCGCGGGCCATAGGGACGAACACTGAAGCTTTCTTT	CASSSRAIGTNTEAFF	many	.	TRBV7-9	TRBJ1-1
TGTGCCAGCAGTCGTCCCGGGACATCCCTGTGGACTGAAGCTTTCTTT	CASSRPGTSLWTEAFF	many	.	TRBV28	TRBJ1-1
TGTGCCAGCAGTTTGGGGGGGGACCTCTATGGCTACACCTTC	CASSLGGDLYGYTF	few	.	TRBV28	TRBJ1-2
TGTGCCAGCAGTTTATGGTGGAAGAATCAGCCCCAGCATTTT	CASSLWWKNQPQHF	many	.	TRBV12-3/TRBV12-4	TRBJ1-5
TGTGCCAGTAGTATAACGGCGCGTATGAACACTGAAGCTTTCTTT	CASSITARMNTEAFF	many	.	TRBV19	TRBJ1-1
TGCGCCAGCAGTCGACAGGGGGCACAGGGAGAGCAGTACTTC	CASSRQGAQGEQYF	many	TRBD1	TRBV10-2	TRBJ2-7
TGTGCCAGTAGCATACGCGGGGCGGGGAGCAATCAGCCCCAGCATTTT	CASSIRGAGSNQPQHF	.	.	TRBV19	TRBJ1-5
TGTGCCAGCAGTCCGAACCGGGACTCTCTGGAGACCCAGTACTTC	CASSPNRDSLETQYF	many	.	TRBV27	TRBJ2-5
TGTGCCAGCAGTGACAGGGGCATTGGTATTGTGCCCCAGCATTTT	CASSDRGIGIVPQHF	many	.	TRBV6-4	TRBJ1-5
TGTGCCAGCAGCTCGGACAGGGGCTCTGAAGCTTTCTTT	CASSSDRGSEAFF	.	TRBD1	TRBV7-3	TRBJ1-1
TGTGCCAGCAGCCTTCGTAGTCACTACGAGCAGTACTTC	CASSLRSHYEQYF	many	.	TRBV7-8	TRBJ2-7
TGTGCCAGCAGCGCCGGGACAGGGGTAAACACCATATATTTT	CASSAGTGVNTIYF	.	TRBD1	TRBV7-6	TRBJ1-3
TGTGCCAGCAGGGAAGGCATGCTCTACGAGCAGTACTTC	CASREGMLYEQYF	.	.	TRBV2	TRBJ2-7
TGTGCCAGCAGCTTATGGCACGGGAACACTGAAGCTTTCTTT	CASSLWHGNTEAFF	.	.	TRBV11-2	TRBJ1-1
TGTGCCAGCAGCCCGAGGAGGGGGAATTCACCCCTCCACTTT	CASSPRRGNSPLHF	many	.	TRBV12-3/TRBV12-4	TRBJ1-6
TGTGCCAGCAGCCTAATGCAGGGATACGAGCAGTACTTC	CASSLMQGYEQYF	many	.	TRBV7-9	TRBJ2-7